The 23 T cell receptor beta chains given below trace back to one sample, sequenced in a study of blood T cell repertoires in COVID-19. Measured with immunoSEQ multiplex PCR; TCRdb has only the in-frame clones, and not every one. This sample has about 120,000 clones, with roughly four fifths found just once. Sequencing used peripheral blood. The receptors stem from a human donor in a cohort sampled during active COVID-19.

This clone was counted between two and nine times. This chain joins TRBV11-3 and TRBJ2-7; 10 bases map to TRBD2. Germline V gives CDR1 SGHNT, CDR2 YENEEA. With V trimmed by 5 bases and J by 4 bases, 8 bases remained unmatched. The CDR3 has 15 residues. CDR3 protein: CASSKSGRAGYEQYF. Here the CDR3 DNA reads TGTGCCAGCAGCAAGAGCGGGAGGGCCGGGTACGAGCAGTACTTC.

The chain recombines TRBV12-5 with TRBJ2-7; no reliable D call. With 3 bases removed from V and 4 bases from J, the gap between germline ends came to 7 bases. Germline lookup yields CDR1 LGHNT and CDR2 FRNRAP. The CDR3 extends over 12 amino acids. CDR3 loop: CASGFPLYEQYF. DNA for the CDR3: TGTGCTAGTGGTTTCCCCCTTTACGAGCAGTACTTC.

V and J are TRBV6-1 and TRBJ2-3, with no clear D. The CDR3 extends over 15 amino acids. Germline values: CDR1 MNHNS, CDR2 SASEGT. The V end lost 3 bases, the J end lost 5 bases, and 15 bases lay between the germline ends. CDR3 sequence (DNA): TGTGCCAGCAGTGACCCTAGTCGGGTTCTAGATACGCAGTATTTT. Its translation is CASSDPSRVLDTQYF.

The V and J genes are TRBV4-2 and TRBJ1-2; 9 positions match TRBD1. The V gene end was trimmed by 2 bases and the J gene end by 2 bases; junction bases not matched to a gene: 3. Germline loops: CDR1 LGHNA, CDR2 YNFKEQ. The CDR3 sequence is 15 residues long. In DNA form, the CDR3 reads TGTGCCAGCAGCCAAACGACAGGGGGGAACTATGGCTACACCTTC. It specifies CASSQTTGGNYGYTF.

The chain carries TRBV19 and TRBJ2-7, with 9 nucleotides matching TRBD1. Germline-derived CDR1 and CDR2 are LNHDA and SQIVND (reference sequence). This CDR3 comprises 14 residues. V was pared by 4 bases and J by 4 bases, with 5 bases of the junction left unmatched. CDR3 nucleotides: TGTGCCAGTAGTAACGACAGGGGGTCTTACGAGCAGTACTTC. It is translated as CASSNDRGSYEQYF.

This clone has more than one count but fewer than ten. The V call is TRBV12-3 or TRBV12-4, the J call TRBJ1-1; 7 bases line up with TRBD1. The CDR3 has 13 amino acids. With V trimmed by 3 bases and J by 5 bases, 3 bases remained unmatched. The CDR3: CASSFEDRTEAFF. The CDR3 nucleotides read TGTGCCAGCAGTTTCGAGGACAGGACTGAAGCTTTCTTT.

The chain joins TRBV4-1 to TRBJ2-6; 7 bases align to TRBD2. CDR3 length equals 17 residues. J was trimmed by 0 bases and V by 4 bases; bases with no gene match: 6. The germline gives CDR1 MGHRA, CDR2 YSYEKL. Here the CDR3 reads CASSLYAGDSGANVLTF. The CDR3 DNA sequence: TGCGCCAGCAGCCTTTACGCGGGGGACTCTGGGGCCAACGTCCTGACTTTC.

This clone was counted a few times. J is TRBJ2-7 and V is TRBV21-1; no DNA check was done on the table's D call, TRBD2. TRBV21-1 is an annotated pseudogene. The CDR3 length is 14 residues. Written as DNA, the CDR3 is TGTGCCAGCAATGAGGGCAAGAGCTCCTACGAGCAGTACTTC. It specifies CASNEGKSSYEQYF.

The rearrangement uses TRBV19 and TRBJ1-4; 12 bases fit TRBD1. This CDR3 is 16 amino acids long. Trimming cost V 5 bases and J 8 bases; bases outside gene matches: 9. The V gene's germline CDR1 is LNHDA and CDR2 SQIVND (reference sequence). This chain's CDR3 is CASSPGGDRGREKLFF. CDR3 DNA: TGTGCCAGTAGTCCCGGGGGGGACAGGGGGCGAGAAAAACTGTTTTTT.

This clone appeared a single time. The gene calls are TRBV3-1 (or the pseudogene TRBV3-2) and TRBJ1-1; D perhaps matches TRBD1 (5 bases). CDR3 length equals 14 residues. V was cut by 0 bases and J by 4 bases, with 9 bases left in between. The germline CDR1 and CDR2 sequences are LGHDT and YNNKEL (reference sequence). CDR3 DNA: TGTGCCAGCAGCCAAGACGCAGGGCCCACTGAAGCTTTCTTT. Protein sequence: CASSQDAGPTEAFF.

The V call is TRBV2, the J call TRBJ1-1; unclear D gene. The germline V gene has CDR1 SNHLY and CDR2 FYNNEI. V dropped 7 bases and J dropped 1 base, with 7 bases sitting between them. The length of the CDR3 is 12 residues. CDR3 protein: CASTYGNTEAFF. The DNA of the CDR3 is TGTGCCAGCACCTACGGGAACACTGAAGCTTTCTTT.

V usage is TRBV6-5 and J usage is TRBJ2-7; D might be TRBD2 (5 bases). Germline CDR1 reads MNHEY; CDR2 reads SVGAGI. V dropped 7 bases and J dropped 5 bases, with 12 bases sitting between them. The CDR3 contains 12 residues. The CDR3 reads CASTAGEHEQYF. CDR3 DNA: TGTGCCAGCACCGCCGGGGAACACGAGCAGTACTTC.

The rearrangement joins TRBV5-6 to TRBJ2-7, with 8 bases fitting TRBD1. CDR3 size: 13 residues. Germline V gives CDR1 SGHDT, CDR2 YYEEEE. V lost 4 bases and J lost 5; bases outside the gene matches: 5. The CDR3 DNA follows: TGTGCCAGCAGCCAAGACAGGGGCAACGAGCAGTACTTC. This encodes CASSQDRGNEQYF.

The V gene is TRBV25-1, the J gene TRBJ1-4; D possibly corresponds to TRBD1 (5 bases). There are 17 residues in the CDR3. The germline CDR1 and CDR2 sequences are MGHDK and SYGVNS. V was shortened by 3 bases and J by 5 bases, with 19 bases between the two germline ends. The CDR3 loop reads CASSDGVQAVENEKLFF. CDR3 coding DNA: TGTGCCAGCAGTGATGGAGTACAGGCGGTGGAGAATGAAAAACTGTTTTTT.

The chain uses TRBV3-1 (or the pseudogene TRBV3-2) and TRBJ1-3, with D possibly matching TRBD1 (5 bases). This CDR3 comprises 18 residues. Germline lookup yields CDR1 LGHDT and CDR2 YNNKEL (reference sequence). V was pared by 0 bases and J by 0 bases, with 15 bases between. The chain's CDR3 is CASSQDNGRAHSGNTIYF. In DNA form, the CDR3 reads TGTGCCAGCAGCCAAGATAACGGCAGGGCCCACTCTGGAAACACCATATATTTT.

The chain's CDR3 is CASSPGQPNTGELFF. CDR3 sequence (DNA): TGCGCCAGCAGCCCAGGACAGCCGAACACCGGGGAGCTGTTTTTT. This chain connects TRBV5-1 to TRBJ2-2; D might be TRBD1 (6 bases). Germline CDR1 SGHRS, CDR2 YFSETQ. The CDR3 has 15 residues. V dropped 4 bases and J dropped 0 bases, with 10 bases sitting between them.

The gene calls are TRBV30 and TRBJ1-1, with D possibly being TRBD1 (5 bases). Germline CDR1 and CDR2: GTSNPN and SVGIG (reference sequence). The V and J ends lost 5 bases and 5 bases respectively, with 15 bases between them. This CDR3 region has 13 residues. The CDR3 region is CAWGPGGVTEAFF. The DNA for the CDR3 is TGTGCCTGGGGCCCCGGGGGAGTAACTGAAGCTTTCTTT. Supplemented by reference TRBV30 and TRBJ1-1, the full variable domain reads SQTIHQWPATLVQPVGSPLSLECTVEGTSNPNLYWYRQAAGRGLQLLFYSVGIGQISSEVPQNLSASRPQDRQFILSSKKLLLSDSGFYLCAWGPGGVTEAFFGQGTRLTVV.

V and J are TRBV7-9 and TRBJ2-7, with 7 positions matching TRBD1. This CDR3 is 16 amino acids long. CDR1 SEHNR and CDR2 FQNEAQ come from the germline V gene (reference sequence). The J segment lost 0 bases and the V segment lost 0 bases, leaving 5 bases of the junction unmatched. The CDR3 spells CASSLAWQGDSYEQYF. The CDR3 nucleotides are TGTGCCAGCAGCTTAGCTTGGCAGGGGGACTCCTACGAGCAGTACTTC. Looking up the rest from reference TRBV7-9 and TRBJ2-7 gives the full variable domain: DTGVSQNPRHKITKRGQNVTFRCDPISEHNRLYWYRQTLGQGPEFLTYFQNEAQLEKSRLLSDRFSAERPKGSFSTLEIQRTEQGDSAMYLCASSLAWQGDSYEQYFGPGTRLTVT.

This clone appeared a few times. V gene TRBV4-1 combines with J gene TRBJ2-7, with TRBD2 matching over 9 bases. V dropped 4 bases and J dropped 6; count of bases not matched to a gene: 7. CDR3 length: 14 residues. Germline CDR1 MGHRA, CDR2 YSYEKL. This CDR3 reads CASSPLAGLGEQYF. CDR3 DNA: TGCGCCAGCAGCCCCCTAGCGGGGTTGGGCGAGCAGTACTTC.

Here the CDR3 reads CASSLSGTGDVDEQFF. CDR3 DNA sequence: TGTGCCAGCAGCCTCTCCGGGACAGGGGACGTCGATGAGCAGTTCTTC. The V gene is TRBV7-8, the J gene TRBJ2-1; the match to TRBD1 covers 10 bases. Germline CDR1 SGHVS, CDR2 FQNEAQ. CDR3 length: 16 amino acids. Trimming cost V 5 bases and J 8 bases; bases outside gene matches: 12. The variable domain in full, with the rest retrieved from reference TRBV7-8 and TRBJ2-1, is GAGVSQSPRYKVAKRGQDVALRCDPISGHVSLFWYQQALGQGPEFLTYFQNEAQLDKSGLPSDRFFAERPEGSVSTLKIQRTQQEDSAVYLCASSLSGTGDVDEQFFGPGTRLTVL.

This clone came up a few times. The rearrangement uses TRBV2 and TRBJ2-1; 10 bases map to TRBD2. The J segment lost 4 bases and the V segment lost 6 bases, leaving 6 bases of the junction unmatched. The germline gives CDR1 SNHLY, CDR2 FYNNEI. This CDR3 spans 15 amino acids. The CDR3 nucleotides read TGTGCCAGCAGCCCACTGACTAGCGGGTACAATGAGCAGTTCTTC. As protein: CASSPLTSGYNEQFF.

This chain joins TRBV18 and TRBJ2-5; D unresolved. CDR1 is KGHSH, CDR2 LQKENI, per germline. V was clipped by 1 base and J by 4 bases, with 7 bases between them. The CDR3 consists of 13 residues. CDR3 sequence (DNA): TGTGCCAGCTCACCACAGGAGTCAGAGACCCAGTACTTC. This encodes CASSPQESETQYF.

This clone showed up just a few times. J is TRBJ1-1 and V is TRBV7-9; a weak D match, TRBD1 (5 bases). CDR3 length: 12 residues. The germline V and J ends were trimmed by 4 bases and 6 bases, with 9 bases remaining between them. Germline loops: CDR1 SEHNR, CDR2 FQNEAQ (reference sequence). As DNA, the CDR3 is TGTGCCAGCAGCTGGGGGGGACCTGAAGCTTTCTTT. Protein sequence: CASSWGGPEAFF.